The 19 T cell receptor beta chains reported below all come from one sample, sequenced in a study of CD8+CD57+ T cells in acquired aplastic anemia. Template material for TCR beta VDJ and CDR3 profiling consisted of genomic DNA. One entry per CDR3 protein results from TCRdb running MiXCR on the reads. The data contain some 290,000 distinct CDR3 sequences, 55% to 60% of them seen just once; the ten biggest clones take up roughly 8%. Specimen: sorted CD4+, CD8+, or CD8+CD57+ T cells (not recorded which) from PBMCs. These receptors all stem from a human donor with severe aplastic anemia or a healthy control (not recorded which).

This clonotype was counted many times. The chain has TRBV7-8 and TRBJ2-2; D ambiguous. Germline V lookup: CDR1 SGHVS, CDR2 FQNEAQ. V lost 4 bases and J 7 bases, leaving 10 bases between the germline ends. The CDR3 totals 13 residues. CDR3 DNA sequence: TGTGCCAGCAGCTCCAGACATGACGGGGAGCTGTTTTTT. Its protein product is CASSSRHDGELFF. Based on the CDR3 plus reference TRBV7-8 and TRBJ2-2, the full variable domain is GAGVSQSPRYKVAKRGQDVALRCDPISGHVSLFWYQQALGQGPEFLTYFQNEAQLDKSGLPSDRFFAERPEGSVSTLKIQRTQQEDSAVYLCASSSRHDGELFFGEGSRLTVL.

The rearrangement uses TRBV6-2 or TRBV6-3 and TRBJ1-4; possibly TRBD1 for D (6 bases). The length of the CDR3 is 16 residues. The germline V gene has CDR1 MNHEY and CDR2 SVGEGT. Trimming removed 2 bases at V and 5 bases at J, with 15 bases between. Written as DNA, the CDR3 is TGTGCCAGCAGTTACGCAGGGACAAACTACAATGAAAAACTGTTTTTT. Its translation is CASSYAGTNYNEKLFF.

The CDR3 region has the DNA TGTGCCAGCACCCGAGACAGGGGAGTAGAGACCCAGTACTTC. This gives the protein CASTRDRGVETQYF. The V call is TRBV14, the J call TRBJ2-5; 8 bases map to TRBD1. The CDR3 consists of 14 residues. Germline assignment: CDR1 SGHDN and CDR2 FVKESK. The junction had 8 bases not matched to a gene; V was cut back by 7 bases and J by 4 bases.

This clonotype was observed at least ten times. The chain couples TRBV20-1 to TRBJ1-2, with D uncertain. The CDR3 extends over 16 amino acids. Germline CDR1 DFQATT, CDR2 SNEGSKA (reference sequence). Trimming removed 3 bases from V and 0 bases from J, with 17 bases in between. CDR3 in amino acids: CSASLQTYRPNYGYTF. In nucleotides, the CDR3 is TGCAGTGCTAGCCTTCAGACGTACCGGCCTAACTATGGCTACACCTTC.

This chain joins TRBV5-1 and TRBJ1-1; D may be TRBD1 (6 bases). V lost 5 bases and J lost 3, with 14 bases in between. This CDR3 region has 14 residues. Germline values: CDR1 SGHRS, CDR2 YFSETQ. CDR3 sequence (DNA): TGCGCCAGCAGAAGGGGCCGACAGGACACTGAAGCTTTCTTT. Translated, it gives CASRRGRQDTEAFF. Together with reference TRBV5-1 and TRBJ1-1, the CDR3 gives the full variable domain: KAGVTQTPRYLIKTRGQQVTLSCSPISGHRSVSWYQQTPGQGLQFLFEYFSETQRNKGNFPGRFSGRQFSNSRSEMNVSTLELGDSALYLCASRRGRQDTEAFFGQGTRLTVV.

V gene TRBV7-8 combines with J gene TRBJ2-5, with D uncertain. Germline CDR1 reads SGHVS; CDR2 reads FQNEAQ. This CDR3 comprises 14 residues. With 0 bases removed from V and 5 bases from J, the gap between germline ends came to 10 bases. The chain's CDR3 is CASSLAGLEETQYF. The CDR3 DNA follows: TGTGCCAGCAGCTTAGCAGGGTTGGAGGAGACCCAGTACTTC.

This clonotype was counted ten times or more. This sequence joins TRBV6-1 and TRBJ2-6; no reliable D call. The CDR3 loop spans 13 amino acids. Trimming cost V 9 bases and J 0 bases, with 6 bases left between them. The germline V gene encodes CDR1 MNHNS and CDR2 SASEGT. As DNA, the CDR3 is TGTGCCAGTGTCAGCTCTGGGGCCAACGTCCTGACTTTC. It translates to CASVSSGANVLTF.

A remark on this clonotype: Sequence at one end of the junction differs from germline and may be a read error. V and J are TRBV5-5 and TRBJ2-7; 8 bases are shared with TRBD1. Per the germline V gene, CDR1 is SGHKS and CDR2 is YYEKEE (reference sequence). The CDR3 is 12 residues long. In nucleotides, the CDR3 is TGTGCCAGCAATCCCACTAGCAGGGGGCAGAACTTC. Translated, it gives CASNPTSRGQNF.

The rearrangement links TRBV15 to TRBJ2-3; D is ambiguous. Per the germline V gene, CDR1 is LNHNV and CDR2 is YYDKDF (reference sequence). CDR3 size: 16 residues. V lost 2 bases to trimming and J lost 0 bases, with 12 bases between them. CDR3 residues: CATSRSLTTSTDTQYF. Here the CDR3 DNA reads TGTGCCACCAGCAGATCCCTGACGACTAGCACAGATACGCAGTATTTT.

This chain joins TRBV24-1 and TRBJ2-3; TRBD2 matches at 8 bases. Per the germline V gene, CDR1 is KGHDR and CDR2 is SFDVKD. Germline trimming cut 3 bases from V and 1 base from J; bases unmatched to any gene: 8. CDR3 length equals 17 residues. Here the CDR3 reads CATSDVSGRVGTDTQYF. CDR3 bases: TGTGCCACCAGTGATGTAAGCGGGAGAGTCGGCACAGATACGCAGTATTTT.

The chain uses TRBV5-8 and TRBJ2-7, with 8 bases identical to TRBD2. The CDR3 length is 15 residues. CDR1 is SGHTS, CDR2 YDEGEE, per germline. Trimming took 4 bases from V and 3 from J; bases not matched to a gene: 9. CDR3 protein: CASSRISGEGYEQYF. CDR3 DNA sequence: TGTGCCAGCAGCCGAATTAGCGGGGAGGGCTACGAGCAGTACTTC.

This clonotype appeared many times. The chain has TRBV7-9 and TRBJ2-1; 10 nucleotides agree with TRBD2. Trimming cost V 2 bases and J 7 bases; bases outside gene matches: 8. Germline V gene data show CDR1 as SEHNR and CDR2 as FQNEAQ (reference sequence). The CDR3 consists of 16 residues. The CDR3 nucleotides are TGTGCCAGCAGCTTAAGTCTAGCGGGGGCAGTGAATGAGCAGTTCTTC. This gives the protein CASSLSLAGAVNEQFF.

The V call is TRBV24-1, the J call TRBJ1-1; D call uncertain. Germline assignment: CDR1 KGHDR and CDR2 SFDVKD. The V end was cut by 7 bases, the J end by 1 base, with 12 bases between. The CDR3 consists of 14 residues. The CDR3 nucleotides read TGTGCCACCAGCCAGAAACCAGAGAACACTGAAGCTTTCTTT. Amino acid sequence: CATSQKPENTEAFF.

The rearrangement uses TRBV12-3 or TRBV12-4 and TRBJ1-1; D is uncertain. The V gene lost 6 bases and the J gene lost 7 bases, with 6 bases spanning the gap. The CDR3 totals 10 residues. CDR3 nucleotides: TGTGCCAGCAGCCGGTTTGAAGCTTTCTTT. Protein product: CASSRFEAFF.

This clonotype has only one observation. The V gene is TRBV12-3 or TRBV12-4, the J gene TRBJ2-5; D perhaps matches TRBD2 (6 bases). The V end was cut by 1 base, the J end by 5 bases, with 14 bases between. There are 15 residues in the CDR3. CDR3 protein: CASSLVTTSTETQYF. In DNA form, the CDR3 reads TGTGCCAGCAGTTTAGTTACGACTAGTACCGAGACCCAGTACTTC.

On this clonotype itself: This likely comes from a read error, as the CDR3 has no conserved phenylalanine or tryptophan at its end. This sequence joins TRBV20-1 and TRBJ2-7, with a weak D call TRBD1 (6 bases). Germline V lookup: CDR1 DFQATT, CDR2 SNEGSKA (reference sequence). The germline V and J ends were trimmed by 3 bases and 3 bases, with 9 bases remaining between them. This CDR3 has 12 residues. CDR3 bases: TGCAGTGCTAGCACAGGGTTCTACGAGCAGTACCTC. Its translation: CSASTGFYEQYL.

CDR3 coding DNA: TGTGCCAGCAGCGTAGGGGGGGCAACTATTTACGAGCAGTACTTC. It yields the protein CASSVGGATIYEQYF. V usage is TRBV9 and J usage is TRBJ2-7; D may correspond to TRBD1 or TRBD2 (6 bases each). V lost 0 bases, J lost 4 bases, and 14 bases lay in between. Germline V CDR1 and CDR2: SGDLS, YYNGEE. The CDR3 spans 15 residues.

V and J are TRBV5-1 and TRBJ1-1; TRBD1 aligns across 10 bases. Germline CDR1 is SGHRS and CDR2 is YFSETQ. There are 19 residues in the CDR3. J was trimmed by 0 bases and V by 4 bases; bases with no gene match: 15. The CDR3 nucleotides read TGCGCCAGCAGCCCAGACATCCACGACAGGGGGCTGATGAACACTGAAGCTTTCTTT. Protein sequence: CASSPDIHDRGLMNTEAFF.

V gene TRBV19 combines with J gene TRBJ1-5, with D perhaps TRBD1 (6 bases). Germline V gene lookup returns CDR1 LNHDA and CDR2 SQIVND (reference sequence). V gave up 1 base and J gave up 1 base, with 11 bases separating them. The CDR3 sequence is 16 residues long. The CDR3 coding sequence is TGTGCCAGTAGTATAGCCACAGGGCGAAGCAATCAGCCCCAGCATTTT. Its translation is CASSIATGRSNQPQHF. Drawing the rest from reference TRBV19 and TRBJ1-5, the complete variable domain is DGGITQSPKYLFRKEGQNVTLSCEQNLNHDAMYWYRQDPGQGLRLIYYSQIVNDFQKGDIAEGYSVSREKKESFPLTVTSAQKNPTAFYLCASSIATGRSNQPQHFGDGTRLSIL.